A selection of T cell receptor beta chains follows, all from one sample in a study of cytomegalovirus exposure and HLA in healthy donors. Sequenced by immunoSEQ multiplex PCR; TCRdb stores in-frame clones only, minus some. Of 75,000 to 100,000 clones in the sample, 73% were seen once. Specimen: PBMCs. These receptors were obtained from a man aged 40-49 years in good health and CMV-seronegative. The CDR3 runs from the conserved cysteine through the conserved F or W. A D gene is named only where the DNA matches it firmly. For some rows the clone size is stated as once, few or many, or as a class when expanded; others skip it.

>14|TRBJ2-2|TRBD1|.|TRBV5-1
CASSFQGAGGELFF
TGCGCCAGCAGCTTCCAGGGGGCGGGCGGGGAGCTGTTTTTT
>19|TRBJ2-2|TRBD2|.|TRBV7-2
CASSPPRASGGAIGGELFF
TGTGCCAGCAGCCCCCCCCGGGCTAGCGGGGGGGCCATAGGCGGGGAGCTGTTTTTT
>15|TRBJ1-5|.|.|TRBV6-1
CASRGSTVFNQPQHF
TGTGCCAGCAGGGGTTCGACAGTGTTCAATCAGCCCCAGCATTTT
>15|TRBJ1-5|.|few|TRBV28
CASSLGGWGNQPQHF
TGTGCCAGCAGTTTGGGGGGATGGGGCAATCAGCCCCAGCATTTT
>16|TRBJ2-7|.|.|TRBV4-1
CASSLGGAGGSYEQYF
TGCGCCAGCAGCCTCGGGGGGGCAGGGGGCTCCTACGAGCAGTACTTC
>18|TRBJ2-1|TRBD1|.|TRBV18
CASSPFVIDRGNYNEQFF
TGTGCCAGCTCACCATTTGTAATTGACAGGGGTAACTACAATGAGCAGTTCTTC
>15|TRBJ2-1|.|.|TRBV9
CASSLWAGANNEQFF
TGTGCCAGCAGCCTCTGGGCGGGGGCCAACAATGAGCAGTTCTTC
>16|TRBJ1-1|.|.|TRBV7-2
CASSPGLGHSSTEAFF
TGTGCCAGCAGCCCCGGGTTGGGGCATTCAAGCACTGAAGCTTTCTTT
>15|TRBJ1-4|.|.|TRBV11-2
CASSLERNSFEKLFF
TGTGCCAGCAGCTTAGAGAGAAACAGTTTTGAAAAACTGTTTTTT
>12|TRBJ2-7|.|few|TRBV2
CASSELAYEQYF
TGTGCCAGCAGTGAGCTAGCCTACGAGCAGTACTTC
>16|TRBJ2-6|.|.|TRBV12-1
CASSPVRGPDPYVLTF
TGTGCCAGCAGTCCCGTGAGGGGGCCCGACCCCTACGTCCTGACTTTC
>16|TRBJ1-4|.|few|TRBV5-4
CASSLGEGPVGEKLFF
TGTGCCAGCAGCTTGGGGGAGGGACCAGTAGGTGAAAAACTGTTTTTT
>15|TRBJ2-7|TRBD1|.|TRBV4-1
CASSQTGGSINEQYF
TGCGCCAGCAGCCAAACAGGGGGCAGTATCAACGAGCAGTACTTC
>16|TRBJ2-2|.|once|TRBV4-2
CASSQDRGAGTGELFF
TGTGCCAGCAGCCAAGATAGAGGTGCGGGCACCGGGGAGCTGTTTTTT
>13|TRBJ2-3|TRBD1|.|TRBV6-5
CASNQGAVDTQYF
TGTGCCAGCAACCAGGGGGCGGTTGATACGCAGTATTTT
>13|TRBJ2-5|.|.|TRBV5-6
CASSLLQVETQYF
TGTGCCAGCAGCTTGCTGCAGGTAGAGACCCAGTACTTC
>17|TRBJ1-5|TRBD1|.|TRBV28
CASRVPGQGSGDQPQHF
TGTGCCAGCAGGGTCCCGGGACAGGGGTCGGGGGATCAGCCCCAGCATTTT
>14|TRBJ1-4|.|.|TRBV2
CASSDRGTNEKLFF
TGTGCCAGCAGTGACAGGGGTACTAATGAAAAACTGTTTTTT
>13|TRBJ2-1|.|once|TRBV11-2
CASSFQGAGSQFF
TGTGCCAGCAGCTTTCAGGGAGCGGGCAGCCAGTTCTTC
>14|TRBJ2-1|TRBD1|.|TRBV30
CAWEQGAGEVEQFF
TGTGCCTGGGAGCAGGGGGCTGGTGAGGTTGAGCAGTTCTTC
>16|TRBJ2-2|.|.|TRBV19
CASSTSTGGPAGELFF
TGTGCCAGTAGCACGTCCACGGGGGGCCCCGCCGGGGAGCTGTTTTTT
>14|TRBJ2-7|TRBD2|few|TRBV18
CASSVAGGTYEQYF
TGTGCCAGCTCGGTAGCGGGGGGAACCTACGAGCAGTACTTC
>15|TRBJ2-3|TRBD2|.|TRBV7-2
CASSLGSLAGDTQYF
TGTGCCAGCAGCTTAGGTTCTCTAGCGGGGGATACGCAGTATTTT
>16|TRBJ2-5|TRBD2|.|TRBV7-2
CASSSPVFGGGETQYF
TGTGCCAGCAGCTCCCCGGTCTTCGGGGGGGGAGAGACCCAGTACTTC
>16|TRBJ2-5|TRBD1|.|TRBV7-9
CASSLHKGQGLETQYF
TGTGCCAGCAGCTTACACAAGGGACAGGGGTTGGAGACCCAGTACTTC
>14|TRBJ2-7|.|once|TRBV4-1
CASSLTTPSYEQYF
TGCGCCAGCAGCCTCACCACACCTTCCTACGAGCAGTACTTC
>13|TRBJ2-5|.|.|TRBV4-3
CASSLSTKETQYF
TGCGCCAGCAGCCTATCGACAAAAGAGACCCAGTACTTC
>14|TRBJ2-7|.|few|TRBV11-3
CASSLGQSSYEQYF
TGTGCCAGCAGCTTAGGACAGTCCTCCTACGAGCAGTACTTC
>15|TRBJ2-3|.|.|TRBV7-2
CASSDQVGAADTQYF
TGTGCCAGCAGCGACCAGGTGGGGGCCGCAGATACGCAGTATTTT
>11|TRBJ2-5|.|.|TRBV28
CASSVRETQYF
TGTGCCAGCAGTGTCCGAGAGACCCAGTACTTC
>14|TRBJ2-5|TRBD2|few|TRBV28
CASRVLGGAETQYF
TGTGCCAGCAGAGTGCTCGGGGGGGCAGAGACCCAGTACTTC
>15|TRBJ2-1|TRBD2|.|TRBV12-5
CASGLFSGGVSEQFF
TGTGCTAGTGGTTTGTTTAGCGGGGGGGTGAGTGAGCAGTTCTTC
>14|TRBJ1-1|TRBD1|few|TRBV2
CASSVQGAGTEAFF
TGTGCCAGCAGTGTACAGGGGGCAGGCACTGAAGCTTTCTTT
>15|TRBJ1-6|.|.|TRBV15
CATSRVPGMNSPLHF
TGTGCCACCAGCAGAGTCCCAGGGATGAATTCACCCCTCCACTTT
>15|TRBJ1-1|TRBD1|.|TRBV7-9
CASSSGQAMNTEAFF
TGTGCCAGCAGCTCTGGACAGGCTATGAACACTGAAGCTTTCTTT
>15|TRBJ2-7|.|once|TRBV2
CASSESTANSYEQYF
TGTGCCAGCAGTGAATCGACAGCAAATTCCTACGAGCAGTACTTC
>11|TRBJ1-1|.|.|TRBV2
CASSDLGVAFF
TGTGCCAGCAGTGATTTAGGGGTGGCTTTCTTT
>14|TRBJ2-5|.|.|TRBV30
CAWNGEQGLQEQYF
TGTGCCTGGAATGGGGAACAGGGTCTACAGGAGCAGTACTTC
>17|TRBJ2-7|.|.|TRBV5-1
CASRLGPRRGPGYEQYF
TGCGCCAGCCGCCTGGGGCCCCGGCGGGGTCCGGGGTACGAGCAGTACTTC
>14|TRBJ2-5|.|.|TRBV6-1
CASSLHQTEETQYF
TGTGCCAGCAGTCTCCACCAAACGGAAGAGACCCAGTACTTC
>13|TRBJ1-1|TRBD1|.|TRBV6-5
CASSYSATGMAFF
TGTGCCAGCAGTTACTCAGCGACAGGGATGGCTTTCTTT
>15|TRBJ1-2|.|.|TRBV7-2
CASSLALAGGNGYTF
TGTGCCAGCAGCTTAGCGCTAGCTGGGGGCAATGGCTACACCTTC
>14|TRBJ2-7|TRBD1|.|TRBV27
CASSPGQGVLGQYF
TGTGCCAGCAGTCCGGGACAGGGGGTTTTGGGGCAGTACTTC
>13|TRBJ1-6|.|once|TRBV2
CAVKGDYNSPLHF
TGTGCCGTAAAGGGGGACTATAATTCACCCCTCCACTTT
>15|TRBJ1-4|.|.|TRBV27
CASSLELGSNEKLFF
TGTGCCAGCAGTTTAGAACTGGGCAGTAATGAAAAACTGTTTTTT
>13|TRBJ1-2|TRBD1|.|TRBV19
CASTSDRGGGYTF
TGTGCCAGTACCTCGGACAGGGGAGGTGGCTACACCTTC
>12|TRBJ1-2|TRBD1|.|TRBV18
CASSADRGGYTF
TGTGCCAGCTCAGCCGACAGGGGCGGCTACACCTTC
>15|TRBJ2-5|.|.|TRBV7-9
CASSPLNYREETQYF
TGTGCCAGCAGCCCGTTGAACTACAGGGAAGAGACCCAGTACTTC
>17|TRBJ1-2|TRBD1|.|TRBV28
CASSLPPDREHDYGYTF
TGTGCCAGCAGTTTACCTCCAGACAGGGAGCACGACTATGGCTACACCTTC
>15|TRBJ2-2|.|.|TRBV9
CASSVVHGNTGELFF
TGTGCCAGCAGCGTAGTCCATGGCAACACGGGGGAGCTGTTTTTT
>14|TRBJ1-6|.|.|TRBV6-5
CASSAGTSNSPLHF
TGTGCCAGCAGTGCCGGGACAAGCAATTCACCCCTCCACTTT
>14|TRBJ2-5|.|.|TRBV5-1
CASSPGGLRETQYF
TGCGCCAGCAGCCCCGGGGGTCTCAGGGAGACCCAGTACTTC
>18|TRBJ2-6|.|once|TRBV7-8
CASSFLPTGASGANVLTF
TGTGCCAGCAGCTTCTTACCGACAGGTGCCTCTGGGGCCAACGTCCTGACTTTC
>15|TRBJ2-5|TRBD1|.|TRBV5-1
CASILRDRGIETQYF
TGCGCCAGCATCCTCCGGGACAGGGGTATAGAGACCCAGTACTTC